This TCR beta chain comes out of a study of T cell repertoires in cytomegalovirus infection. On the study more broadly: Both a matching HLA type and CMV infection were indicated by public TCR beta signatures. Study-wide findings and caveats: The cumulative frequency of public TCR beta families identified carriers of CMV plus the relevant HLA.

TCRdb reanalysed the reads using MiXCR and keeps one entry per CDR3 protein. The sample includes more than 200,000 distinct CDR3 sequences, approximately 9% of them seen just once. A remark on this clonotype: As yet, its antigen is unknown.

The CDR3 runs 15 residues. Germline assignment: CDR1 DFQATT and CDR2 SNEGSKA (reference sequence). Trimming at V came to 2 bases and at J to 7 bases, leaving 10 bases not matched to a gene. This receptor was identified in a human donor in good health (CMV status not recorded). Some clones in this sample may be carry-over from other donors' samples. V and J are TRBV20-1 and TRBJ1-1; 10 bases match TRBD1. The sample comprised PBMCs. The CDR3 DNA sequence: TGCAGTGCTAGATTCGGGACAGGGGTTTACGGTGAAGCTTTCTTT. Its translation: CSARFGTGVYGEAFF.